This is a list of T cell receptor beta chains from one sample in a study of blood T cell repertoires in COVID-19. Here immunoSEQ multiplex PCR was the method, and the copy in TCRdb shows in-frame clones only, minus some. The profile shows fewer than 150,000 clones, roughly 90% of them singletons. The source material was peripheral blood. The origin of the receptors is a man between 65 and 85 years old who had recovered from COVID-19. Each CDR3 is given with its conserved first and last residue. The order of the fields is V gene, J gene, D gene, CDR3 protein. A D gene is named only where the DNA matches it firmly.

TRBV28	TRBJ2-7	TRBD2	CASSLWSTSGRNEQYF
TRBV27	TRBJ2-3	.	CASSLSDCTDTQYF
TRBV4-3	TRBJ1-2	TRBD1	CASSQGWGQEAFYGYTF
TRBV19	TRBJ1-5	.	CAIPADRLNQPQHF
TRBV5-1	TRBJ1-5	TRBD1	CASSMTGGSQPQHF
TRBV5-1	TRBJ2-3	TRBD2	CASSPGSGGATDTQYF
TRBV12-5	TRBJ1-1	.	CASGLAGRDTEAFF
TRBV9	TRBJ2-1	TRBD2	CASSLLAGESSEQFF
TRBV29-1	TRBJ2-3	.	CSVRGTDTQYF
TRBV20-1	TRBJ2-5	.	CSASRDTQETQYF
TRBV28	TRBJ2-5	.	CASSIPGQETQYF
TRBV15	TRBJ1-5	.	CATSRERTTHDQPQHF
TRBV5-1	TRBJ1-2	.	CASSQDTANYGYTF
TRBV7-3	TRBJ2-4	.	CASSLTLGNIQYF
TRBV6-2/TRBV6-3	TRBJ1-1	TRBD1	CASSDRDRGRDTEAFF
TRBV7-9	TRBJ1-2	TRBD1	CASSTPGQGFSSYTF
TRBV5-4	TRBJ2-1	TRBD2	CASSLGVAGAYNEQFF
TRBV14	TRBJ2-5	TRBD2	CASSRDQTSGGFQETQYF
TRBV2	TRBJ2-1	TRBD2	CASSSGTSGENEQFF
TRBV7-9	TRBJ1-2	.	CASSRPGVPGGYTF
TRBV5-6	TRBJ1-2	.	CASGERGNYGYTF
TRBV7-6	TRBJ2-1	TRBD2	CASSLARRTSGRSSYNEQFF
TRBV5-5	TRBJ2-7	.	CASSPVGLVALDEQYF
TRBV6-2/TRBV6-3	TRBJ2-1	.	CASSRRPAREADEQFF
TRBV3-1/TRBV3-2	TRBJ2-3	.	CASSQDPAGASNGGQYF